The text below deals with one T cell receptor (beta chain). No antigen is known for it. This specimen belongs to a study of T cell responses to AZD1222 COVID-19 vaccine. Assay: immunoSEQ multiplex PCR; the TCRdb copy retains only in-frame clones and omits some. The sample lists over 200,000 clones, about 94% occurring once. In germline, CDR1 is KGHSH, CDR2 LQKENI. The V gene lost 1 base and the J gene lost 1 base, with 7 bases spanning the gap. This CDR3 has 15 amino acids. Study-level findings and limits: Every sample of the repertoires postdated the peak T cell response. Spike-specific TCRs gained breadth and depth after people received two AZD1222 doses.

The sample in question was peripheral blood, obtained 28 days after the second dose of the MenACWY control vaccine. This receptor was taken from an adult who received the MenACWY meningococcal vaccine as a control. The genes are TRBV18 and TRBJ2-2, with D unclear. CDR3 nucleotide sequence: TGTGCCAGCTCACCACGGAGCCAGAACACCGGGGAGCTGTTTTTT. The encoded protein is CASSPRSQNTGELFF.